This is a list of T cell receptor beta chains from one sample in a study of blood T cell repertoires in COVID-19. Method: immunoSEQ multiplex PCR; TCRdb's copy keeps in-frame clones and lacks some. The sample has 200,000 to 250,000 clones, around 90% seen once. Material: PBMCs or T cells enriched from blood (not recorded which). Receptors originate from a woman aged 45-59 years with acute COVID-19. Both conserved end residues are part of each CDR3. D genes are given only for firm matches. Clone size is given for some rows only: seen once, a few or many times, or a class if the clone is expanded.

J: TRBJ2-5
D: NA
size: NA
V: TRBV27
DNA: TGTGCCAGCAGTTTAAATTCTGGGGGGCAAGAGACCCAGTACTTC
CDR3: CASSLNSGGQETQYF

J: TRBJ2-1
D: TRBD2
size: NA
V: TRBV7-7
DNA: TGTGCTAGCAGCTTAAGGAGCGGGAGGGCCGTGTTGAATGAGCAGTTCTTC
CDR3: CASSLRSGRAVLNEQFF

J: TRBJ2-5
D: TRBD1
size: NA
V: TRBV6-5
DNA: TGTGCCAGCAGTTTGACAGGGAGATTGGGGGAGACCCAGTACTTC
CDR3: CASSLTGRLGETQYF

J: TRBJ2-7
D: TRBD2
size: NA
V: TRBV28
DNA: TGTGCCAGCAGTAAACGGACTAGTACACACGAGCAGTACTTC
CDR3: CASSKRTSTHEQYF

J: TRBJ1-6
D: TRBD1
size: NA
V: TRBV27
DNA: TGTGCCAGCAGTTTAATAACAGGGGGGCAGCGATCACCCCTCCACTTT
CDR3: CASSLITGGQRSPLHF

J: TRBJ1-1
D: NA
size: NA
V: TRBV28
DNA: TGTGCCAGCACTAAGGGGGAAGACTTAAGTTGGGCTGAAGCTTTCTTT
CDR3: CASTKGEDLSWAEAFF

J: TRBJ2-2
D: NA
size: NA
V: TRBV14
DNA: TGTGCCAGCAGCCAAGATCGAGGGTTGGTGAACACCGGGGAGCTGTTTTTT
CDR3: CASSQDRGLVNTGELFF

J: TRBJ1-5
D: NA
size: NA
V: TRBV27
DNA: TGTGCCAGCAGTTTATTAGGGGAGGGGCATCAGCCCCAGCATTTT
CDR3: CASSLLGEGHQPQHF

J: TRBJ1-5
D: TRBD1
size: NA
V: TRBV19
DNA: TGTGCCAGTAGTACAGGACAGGGTCTAACCGGCGGTAGCAATCAGCCCCAGCATTTT
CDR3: CASSTGQGLTGGSNQPQHF

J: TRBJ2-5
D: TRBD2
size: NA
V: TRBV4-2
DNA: TGTGCCAGCAGCTCTAAGGCGGGAGAGGAGACCCAGTACTTC
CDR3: CASSSKAGEETQYF

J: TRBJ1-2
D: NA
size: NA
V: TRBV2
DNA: TGTGCCAGCATGGCGGCAGGGTATCATAGTAACTATGGCTACACCTTC
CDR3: CASMAAGYHSNYGYTF

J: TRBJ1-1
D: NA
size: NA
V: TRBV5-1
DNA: TGCGCCAGCAGCTTGGGTGGGGCAGGTAACACTGAAGCTTTCTTT
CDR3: CASSLGGAGNTEAFF

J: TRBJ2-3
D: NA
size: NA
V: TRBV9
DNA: TGTGCCAGCAGCGTGGACACTGGAGATACGCAGTATTTT
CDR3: CASSVDTGDTQYF

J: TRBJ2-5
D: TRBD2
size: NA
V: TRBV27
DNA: TGTGCCAGCAGTTCAAGATTTAGCGGGAGGGCGGCTGAGACCCAGTACTTC
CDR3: CASSSRFSGRAAETQYF

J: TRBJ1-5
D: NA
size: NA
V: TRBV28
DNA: TGTGCCAGCAGTTTAAGTATGGACTACCTTAGCAATCAGCCCCAGCATTTT
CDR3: CASSLSMDYLSNQPQHF

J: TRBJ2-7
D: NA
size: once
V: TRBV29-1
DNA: TGCAGCGTTGAAGCCCTGGGGAGTGGGAGCTCCTACGAGCAGTACTTC
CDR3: CSVEALGSGSSYEQYF

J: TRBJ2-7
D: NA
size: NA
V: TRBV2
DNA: TGTGCCAGCAGTGAGGGAGGCAGCTCCTACGAGCAGTACTTC
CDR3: CASSEGGSSYEQYF

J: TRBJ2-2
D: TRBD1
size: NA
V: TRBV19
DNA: TGTGCCAGTATTTTTACAGGGGCTTTCGCGAACACCGGGGAGCTGTTTTTT
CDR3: CASIFTGAFANTGELFF

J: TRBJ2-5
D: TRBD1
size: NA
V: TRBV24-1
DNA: TGTGCCACCAGTGAATCGACAGGGGGCCATCAAGAGACCCAGTACTTC
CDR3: CATSESTGGHQETQYF

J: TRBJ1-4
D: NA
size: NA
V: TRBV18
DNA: TGTGCCAGCTCACCGCCAGGCACAGGACGAGAAAAACTGTTTTTT
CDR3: CASSPPGTGREKLFF

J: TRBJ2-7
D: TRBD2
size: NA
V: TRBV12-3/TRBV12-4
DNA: TGTGCCAGCAGTTTAAAGGGAGGGGTCGAGCAGTACTTC
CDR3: CASSLKGGVEQYF

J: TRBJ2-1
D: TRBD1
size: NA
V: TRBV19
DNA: TGTGCCAGTAGTTCGATAACCAGGGGGCGACCAGCCCATATTGAGCAGTTCTTC
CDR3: CASSSITRGRPAHIEQFF

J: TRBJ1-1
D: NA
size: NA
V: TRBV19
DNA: TGTGCCAGTAAAGAGGACAGCTTGAACACTGAAGCTTTCTTT
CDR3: CASKEDSLNTEAFF

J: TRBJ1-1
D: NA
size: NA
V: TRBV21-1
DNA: TGTGCCAGCAGCCCTCACAGGGGGCGTAGGACTGAAGCTTTCTTT
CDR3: CASSPHRGRRTEAFF

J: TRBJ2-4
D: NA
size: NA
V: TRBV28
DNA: TGTGCCAGCGCCCGGTTACCTTTTCAGTACTTC
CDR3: CASARLPFQYF

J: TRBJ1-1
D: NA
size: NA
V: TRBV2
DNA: TGTGCCAGCTGCTTTGGGGGGTCGAACACTGAAGCTTTCTTT
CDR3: CASCFGGSNTEAFF

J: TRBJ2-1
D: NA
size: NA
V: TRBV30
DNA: TGTGCCTGGAGTGGACTCTTTCCCAATGAGCAGTTCTTC
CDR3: CAWSGLFPNEQFF

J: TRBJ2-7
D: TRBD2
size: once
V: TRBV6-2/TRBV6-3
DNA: TGTGCCAGCAGTTCCGTTTTGAAGCGGGAGGGCCGCGAGCAGTACTTC
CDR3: CASSSVLKREGREQYF

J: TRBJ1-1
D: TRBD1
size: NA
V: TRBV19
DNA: TGTGCCAGTAGTATGATTCCGGGACAGGGAGCTTTCTTT
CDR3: CASSMIPGQGAFF

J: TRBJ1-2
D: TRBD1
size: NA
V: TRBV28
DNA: TGTGCCAGCGGCTGGACAGGATACTATGGCTACACCTTC
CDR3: CASGWTGYYGYTF

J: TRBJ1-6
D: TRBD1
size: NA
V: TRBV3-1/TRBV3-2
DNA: TGTGCCAGCAGCCTCCAGCCCGGGACAGGGAGGTCACCCCTCCACTTT
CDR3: CASSLQPGTGRSPLHF

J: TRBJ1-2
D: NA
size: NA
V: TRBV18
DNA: TGTGCCAGCTCACCGGGGGAGGGGAATGGCTACACCTTC
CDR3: CASSPGEGNGYTF

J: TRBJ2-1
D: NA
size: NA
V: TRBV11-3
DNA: TGTGCCAGCAGCTTAGGTGCGGACAATGAGCAGTTCTTC
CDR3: CASSLGADNEQFF

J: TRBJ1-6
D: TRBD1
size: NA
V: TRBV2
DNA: TGTGCCAGCAGAGGACAGGGCCACGGTTCACCCCTCCACTTT
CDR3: CASRGQGHGSPLHF

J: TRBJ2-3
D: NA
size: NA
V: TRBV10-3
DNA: TGTGCCATCAGCCCAGCGGTAACGGAGACAGATACGCAGTATTTT
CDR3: CAISPAVTETDTQYF